Sequencing of this T cell receptor (beta chain) was carried out in a study of PD-L1 blockade in urothelial cancer. Study background: The analyses of blood took place 3 weeks (second dose) and 6 weeks after treatment start. A median of approximately 140,000 T cells was found in the blood samples.

As to time point: pretreatment peripheral blood. The germline V gene encodes CDR1 KGHSH and CDR2 LQKENI. V was shortened by 3 bases and J by 3 bases, with 17 bases between the two germline ends. CDR3 length: 17 amino acids. The table came from immunoSEQ multiplex PCR; TCRdb's copy has only in-frame clones and leaves some out. The table includes 35,000 to 45,000 clones, about 89% detected once. Sample: PBMCs, taken around atezolizumab (anti-PD-L1) treatment. The rearrangement joins TRBV18 to TRBJ2-2; no definite D call. This TCR derives from a woman aged 55-69 years with urothelial cancer. The CDR3 sequence: CASSPQTRSKDTGELFF. The CDR3 coding sequence is TGTGCCAGCTCACCTCAAACCCGGAGTAAGGACACCGGGGAGCTGTTTTTT.